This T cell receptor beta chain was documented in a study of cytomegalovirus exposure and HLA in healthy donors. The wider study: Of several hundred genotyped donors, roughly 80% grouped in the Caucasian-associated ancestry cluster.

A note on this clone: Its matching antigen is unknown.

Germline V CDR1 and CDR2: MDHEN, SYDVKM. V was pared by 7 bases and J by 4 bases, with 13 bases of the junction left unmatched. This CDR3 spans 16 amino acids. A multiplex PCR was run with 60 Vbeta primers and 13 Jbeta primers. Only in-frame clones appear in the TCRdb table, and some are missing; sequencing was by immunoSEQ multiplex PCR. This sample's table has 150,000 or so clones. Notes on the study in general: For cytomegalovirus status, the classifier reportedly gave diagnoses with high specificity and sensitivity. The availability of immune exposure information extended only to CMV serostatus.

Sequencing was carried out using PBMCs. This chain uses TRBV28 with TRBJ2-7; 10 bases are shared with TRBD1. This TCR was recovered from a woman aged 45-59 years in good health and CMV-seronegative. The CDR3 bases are TGTGCCAGCACCCCCTCAAGTGGACAGGGGGATTACGAGCAGTACTTC. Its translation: CASTPSSGQGDYEQYF.